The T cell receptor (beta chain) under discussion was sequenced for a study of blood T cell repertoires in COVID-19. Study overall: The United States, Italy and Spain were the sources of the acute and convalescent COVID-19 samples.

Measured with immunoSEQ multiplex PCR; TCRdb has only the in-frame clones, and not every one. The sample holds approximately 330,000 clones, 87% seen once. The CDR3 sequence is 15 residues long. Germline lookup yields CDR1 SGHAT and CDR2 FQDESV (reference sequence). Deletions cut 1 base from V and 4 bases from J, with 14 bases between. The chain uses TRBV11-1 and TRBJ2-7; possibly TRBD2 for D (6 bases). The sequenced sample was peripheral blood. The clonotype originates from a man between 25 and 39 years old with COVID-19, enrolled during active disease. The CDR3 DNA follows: TGTGCCAGCAGCTTAGTGGGACTGTCTAGGTACGAGCAGTACTTC. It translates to CASSLVGLSRYEQYF.